This T cell receptor beta chain was sequenced during a study of T cell responses to AZD1222 COVID-19 vaccine. Study background: Samples with a second dose at about 4 or about 12 weeks were pooled together. Study observations and caveats: There were vaccine-associated CD4 TCRs across spike, dominant at 160-218 and 743-854. The breadth and depth of Spike-specific TCRs increased once two AZD1222 doses had been given. Repertoire samples came only from after the peak T cell response.

Trimming shortened V by 4 bases and J by 14 bases, and 14 bases separated the two germline ends. Looked up from germline, CDR1 is SGHAT and CDR2 is FQNNGV. The CDR3 has 12 amino acids. Generated by immunoSEQ multiplex PCR, the TCRdb table keeps only in-frame clones and is missing some. The sample yields about 140,000 clones, 90% seen once. A word on this clone: The antigen is not known.

The input for sequencing was peripheral blood, taken on day 0 of AZD1222 vaccination. The chain joins TRBV11-2 to TRBJ1-4, with D maybe TRBD1 (5 bases). This clonotype was sampled from an adult in good health. CDR3 DNA: TGTGCCAGCAGCTACCCCACAGGACTCCTGTTTTTT. The encoded protein is CASSYPTGLLFF. Combining the CDR3 with reference TRBV11-2 and TRBJ1-4 gives the whole variable domain EAGVAQSPRYKIIEKRQSVAFWCNPISGHATLYWYQQILGQGPKLLIQFQNNGVVDDSQLPKDRFSAERLKGVDSTLKIQPAKLEDSAVYLCASSYPTGLLFFGSGTQLSVL.